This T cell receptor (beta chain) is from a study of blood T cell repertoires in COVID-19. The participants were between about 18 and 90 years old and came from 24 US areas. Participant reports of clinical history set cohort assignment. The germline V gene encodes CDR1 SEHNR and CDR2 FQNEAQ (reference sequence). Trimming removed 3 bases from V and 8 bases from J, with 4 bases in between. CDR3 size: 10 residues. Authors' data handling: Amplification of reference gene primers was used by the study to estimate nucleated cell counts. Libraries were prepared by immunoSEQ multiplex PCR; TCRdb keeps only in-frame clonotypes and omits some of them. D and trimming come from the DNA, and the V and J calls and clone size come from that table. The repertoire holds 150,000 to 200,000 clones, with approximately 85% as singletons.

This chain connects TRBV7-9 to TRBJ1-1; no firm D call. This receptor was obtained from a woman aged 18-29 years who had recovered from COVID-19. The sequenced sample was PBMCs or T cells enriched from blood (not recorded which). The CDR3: CASSLAEAFF. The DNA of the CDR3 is TGTGCCAGCAGCTTGGCAGAAGCTTTCTTT. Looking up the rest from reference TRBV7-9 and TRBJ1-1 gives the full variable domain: DTGVSQNPRHKITKRGQNVTFRCDPISEHNRLYWYRQTLGQGPEFLTYFQNEAQLEKSRLLSDRFSAERPKGSFSTLEIQRTEQGDSAMYLCASSLAEAFFGQGTRLTVV.